The 19 T cell receptor beta chains presented below share a single source sample, sequenced in a study of Ad26.COV2.S vaccination and SARS-CoV-2 variants. The method was immunoSEQ multiplex PCR; TCRdb's version includes in-frame clones alone and lacks a portion of them. The data hold about 400,000 clones, with approximately 90% observed a single time. Treatment denoted: roughly 18 received Ad26.COV2.S at low or high dose, single or two shots; about 5 received placebo; per-sample allocation not given. Specimen acquisition occurred on day 63 following the initial vaccine or placebo injection. This specimen was peripheral blood, taken in a trial of Ad26.COV2.S vaccine versus placebo. The source is a person aged 18-60 years who received the Ad26.COV2.S COVID-19 vaccine or a placebo.

The genes are TRBV12-3 or TRBV12-4 and TRBJ2-7; D call uncertain. With 0 bases removed from V and 3 bases from J, the gap between germline ends came to 3 bases. The CDR3 runs 12 residues. CDR3 sequence: CASSLASYEQYF. The CDR3 bases are TGTGCCAGCAGTTTAGCCAGCTACGAGCAGTACTTC.

The J gene is TRBJ2-2, the V gene TRBV7-6; possibly TRBD2 for D (6 bases). Trimming stripped 2 bases from V and 7 bases from J, with 8 bases between. The CDR3 has 13 residues. Germline V gene data show CDR1 as SGHVS and CDR2 as FNYEAQ. Here the CDR3 DNA reads TGTGCCAGCAGCTTAACGGGGGTCGGGGAGCTGTTTTTT. Protein product: CASSLTGVGELFF.

The V gene is TRBV6-5, the J gene TRBJ2-2; 7 bases match TRBD1. There are 14 residues in the CDR3. V lost 6 bases, J lost 7 bases, and 8 bases stayed unmatched. Germline V gene lookup returns CDR1 MNHEY and CDR2 SVGAGI. In DNA, the CDR3 is TGTGCCAGCAGGCACACAGGGGCGGGCGGGGAGCTGTTTTTT. This codes for CASRHTGAGGELFF.

This clone has more than one count but fewer than ten. The J gene is TRBJ1-4, the V gene TRBV5-4, with TRBD1 matching 8 bases. The length of the CDR3 is 15 residues. Trimming took 2 bases from V and 4 from J; bases not matched to a gene: 4. Germline loops: CDR1 SGHNT, CDR2 YYREEE (reference sequence). The CDR3 loop is CASSLKTGDNEKLFF. For the CDR3, the DNA is TGTGCCAGCAGCTTAAAGACAGGGGATAATGAAAAACTGTTTTTT.

For the CDR3, the DNA is TGTGCCAGCAGCTCCTCGGGGGATGAGACCCAGTACTTC. Translating gives CASSSSGDETQYF. The chain carries TRBV5-6 and TRBJ2-5; D is perhaps TRBD2 (6 bases). V was cut by 3 bases and J by 5 bases, with 11 bases left in between. The germline gives CDR1 SGHDT, CDR2 YYEEEE. This CDR3 has 13 amino acids.

The chain employs TRBV28 and TRBJ1-3; D may be TRBD1 (6 bases). V lost 9 bases and J lost 4, with 13 bases in between. Germline V gene data show CDR1 as MDHEN and CDR2 as SYDVKM. The CDR3 is 13 residues long. The CDR3: CASTQGYGNTIYF. CDR3 DNA: TGTGCCAGTACTCAGGGGTACGGAAACACCATATATTTT.

The CDR3: CAWSVYLEMGNSPLHF. The CDR3 region has the DNA TGTGCCTGGAGTGTTTACTTGGAAATGGGTAATTCACCCCTCCACTTT. V is TRBV30 and J is TRBJ1-6; D is ambiguous. In germline, CDR1 is GTSNPN, CDR2 SVGIG (reference sequence). V dropped 0 bases and J dropped 6 bases, with 15 bases sitting between them. The CDR3 has 16 residues. The full variable domain, completed using reference TRBV30 and TRBJ1-6, is SQTIHQWPATLVQPVGSPLSLECTVEGTSNPNLYWYRQAAGRGLQLLFYSVGIGQISSEVPQNLSASRPQDRQFILSSKKLLLSDSGFYLCAWSVYLEMGNSPLHFGNGTRLTVT.

The rearrangement links TRBV5-5 to TRBJ2-1, with 8 bases lining up with TRBD2. V trimming: 1 base; J trimming: 6 bases; junction bases outside the gene matches: 18. Germline V gives CDR1 SGHKS, CDR2 YYEKEE (reference sequence). This CDR3 comprises 19 residues. CDR3 sequence reads: CASSLSPPSNLAGLNEQFF. In DNA, the CDR3 is TGTGCCAGCAGCTTGTCCCCCCCCTCTAACCTAGCGGGTCTCAATGAGCAGTTCTTC.

This clone was found once. CDR3 bases: TGTGCCAGTAGTTACACGACTAACTATGGCTACACCTTC. It codes for CASSYTTNYGYTF. The V and J genes are TRBV19 and TRBJ1-2; D gene ambiguous. Trimming left V 5 bases short and J 0 bases short, with 7 bases between. CDR3 length equals 13 residues. Germline lookup yields CDR1 LNHDA and CDR2 SQIVND (reference sequence).

This sequence joins TRBV11-2 and TRBJ2-1, with D perhaps assigned TRBD1 or TRBD2 (5 bases each). CDR3 length: 17 amino acids. V dropped 5 bases and J dropped 7 bases, with 24 bases sitting between them. Germline-derived CDR1 and CDR2 are SGHAT and FQNNGV. CDR3 protein: CASSLVGVNVMGNEQFF. CDR3 DNA sequence: TGTGCCAGCAGCCTAGTGGGGGTGAATGTTATGGGGAATGAGCAGTTCTTC.

The rearrangement joins TRBV5-5 to TRBJ2-7; D is undetermined. The CDR3 runs to 14 residues. From germline, CDR1 is SGHKS and CDR2 YYEKEE (reference sequence). V shed 0 bases and J shed 1 base, with 8 bases lying between them. The CDR3 nucleotides read TGTGCCAGCAGCTTGGTAGACTCTTCCTACGAGCAGTACTTC. It yields the protein CASSLVDSSYEQYF.

This clone was seen a single time. The chain links TRBV6-6 to TRBJ1-4, with D unresolved. V was trimmed by 5 bases and J by 10 bases, leaving 14 bases between them. The germline gives CDR1 MNHNY, CDR2 SVGAGI (reference sequence). This CDR3 has 13 amino acids. The CDR3 DNA reads as TGTGCCAGCAGTCCCTGGGCTTGGCGAAAACTGTTTTTT. It encodes CASSPWAWRKLFF.

This clone occurred a few times. The CDR3 DNA follows: TGTGCCAGTAGTATCCCAGAGGCAACTAATGAAAAACTGTTTTTT. Protein sequence: CASSIPEATNEKLFF. The chain joins TRBV19 to TRBJ1-4; D unresolved. Germline assignment: CDR1 LNHDA and CDR2 SQIVND (reference sequence). V was pared by 3 bases and J by 0 bases, with 8 bases between. The CDR3 extends over 15 amino acids.

This clone was seen only a few times. The chain carries TRBV4-1 and TRBJ2-7; 9 nucleotides line up with TRBD1. The CDR3 runs 16 residues. Germline loops: CDR1 MGHRA, CDR2 YSYEKL. J was trimmed by 2 bases and V by 4 bases; bases with no gene match: 9. CDR3 loop: CASSPGPGQGAYEQYF. The CDR3, as DNA: TGCGCCAGCAGCCCAGGCCCGGGACAGGGAGCCTACGAGCAGTACTTC.

V usage is TRBV18 and J usage is TRBJ1-2; D ambiguous. Trimming left V 2 bases short and J 3 bases short, with 10 bases between. Germline lookup yields CDR1 KGHSH and CDR2 LQKENI. CDR3 length: 14 amino acids. In nucleotides, the CDR3 is TGTGCCAGCTCACCAGCCAGACTACACTATGGCTACACCTTC. Translation gives CASSPARLHYGYTF.

The chain joins TRBV6-6 to TRBJ1-2; the match to TRBD1 covers 8 bases. Germline V lookup: CDR1 MNHNY, CDR2 SVGAGI (reference sequence). After removal of 8 bases from V and 8 bases from J, the junction contained 19 bases not matched to a gene. The CDR3 extends over 16 amino acids. The CDR3, as DNA: TGTGCCAGCTCCTCCTCTCCCCCGACAGGGGAAAACGGCTACACCTTC. It specifies CASSSSPPTGENGYTF.

The chain links TRBV6-1 to TRBJ1-1, with D uncertain. V was cut by 3 bases and J by 4 bases, with 12 bases left in between. This CDR3 spans 14 amino acids. The germline V gene has CDR1 MNHNS and CDR2 SASEGT. CDR3 sequence: CASSEAGGPTEAFF. DNA of the CDR3: TGTGCCAGCAGTGAGGCAGGAGGGCCCACTGAAGCTTTCTTT.

The chain employs TRBV5-1 and TRBJ2-1; possibly TRBD2 for D (6 bases). The V gene's germline CDR1 is SGHRS and CDR2 YFSETQ. The CDR3 covers 15 residues. V shed 1 base and J shed 3 bases, with 11 bases lying between them. The CDR3 DNA reads as TGCGCCAGCAGCTTGTTGGGGACTTACTACAATGAGCAGTTCTTC. Its protein product is CASSLLGTYYNEQFF.

The rearrangement joins TRBV12-3 or TRBV12-4 to TRBJ1-1; D not resolved. Trimming pared 2 bases from V and 6 bases from J, leaving 4 bases between. This CDR3 contains 11 residues. CDR3 region: CASSLTAEAFF. CDR3 nucleotide sequence: TGTGCCAGCAGTTTAACCGCTGAAGCTTTCTTT.